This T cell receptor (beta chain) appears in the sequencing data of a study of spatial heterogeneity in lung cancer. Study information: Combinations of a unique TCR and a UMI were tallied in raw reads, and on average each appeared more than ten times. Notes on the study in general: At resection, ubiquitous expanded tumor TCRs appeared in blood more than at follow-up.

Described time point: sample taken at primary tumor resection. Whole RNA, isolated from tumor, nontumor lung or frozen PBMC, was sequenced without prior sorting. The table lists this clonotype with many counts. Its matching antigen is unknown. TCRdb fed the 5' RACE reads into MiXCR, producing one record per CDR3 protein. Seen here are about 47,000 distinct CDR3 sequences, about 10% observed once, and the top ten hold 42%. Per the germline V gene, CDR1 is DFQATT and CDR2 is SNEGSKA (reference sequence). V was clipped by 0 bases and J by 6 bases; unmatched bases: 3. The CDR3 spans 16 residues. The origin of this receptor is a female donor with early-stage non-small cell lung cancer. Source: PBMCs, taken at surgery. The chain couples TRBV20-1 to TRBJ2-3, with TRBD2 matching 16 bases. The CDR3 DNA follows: TGCAGTGCTAGAGAGGGACTAGCGGGGGGGCAGGATACGCAGTATTTT. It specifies CSAREGLAGGQDTQYF.